This TCR beta chain was recovered during a study of shared clonotypes between healthy human individuals (dated by TCRdb to the early 2020s). Study-level background: The cohort included three men and a couple of women between 18 and 49 years of age. Blood TCR repertoires of 5 or 6 healthy adults were deeply sequenced to estimate repertoire size and the extent of clonotype sharing between individuals. To increase sequencing depth and limit assay-specific biases, different laboratories used diverse techniques to prepare libraries and sequence TCR repertoires. For each donor, CD4 naive and CD4 memory were each given three plates, CD8 naive was given two plates, and CD8 memory was given one plate. Between about 0.9 and 8.9 billion PBMCs per donor were obtained by leukapheresis.

Study-wide conclusions, independent of this receptor: Incomplete sequencing was indicated by rarefaction of sorted-subset datasets, despite the large sequencing depth. Estimated clonotype richness was generally larger for naive than for memory subsets. Only blood was sampled, and tissue TCR repertoires likely differ from those in blood. Pairwise subsampling led to the expectation that sequencing depth would affect the degree of clonotype sharing among donors. Compared with non-shared clonotypes, clonotypes shared by all four sorted-subset donors had higher generation probabilities. Sharing across a few donors was observed for approximately 5% of naive CD4, 3% to 3.5% of naive CD8, 2.3% of memory CD4, and over 0.3% of memory CD8 clonotypes. The small number of donors limited the genetic and exposure-history diversity represented.

Using the deep immunoSEQ assay, TCR CDR3 regions were amplified from genomic DNA by multiplex PCR. Extracted genomic DNA from each cell subset was spread evenly across all wells of several immunoSEQ 96-well plates, with each plate serving as a replicate. For sorted subsets, about 200 ng genomic DNA, equal to 25,000 to 35,000 T cell genomes, was loaded into each replicate PCR. The purified libraries were quantified using a Qubit 3.0 fluorometer, sized with a Bioanalyzer 2100, and then quantified again using the KAPA Library Quantification kit. A separate single-read 150-cycle Illumina NextSeq 550 flow cell was used to sequence each immunoSEQ 96-well plate. The paper's data handling went like this. The immunoSEQ output contained only junctional sequences without quality scores, so filtering could not match that applied to full-length reads. Sequences were annotated with PyIR, a Python wrapper for IgBLAST v1.9, using IMGT germline references to assign V/J genes and CDR3. Any read was removed if the V/J assignment was weak (E-value above 1e-6), the CDR3 was missing, or the read contained stop codons, out-of-frame junctions, or ambiguous translated residues. V3J clonotypes were defined as sequences sharing the same inferred V gene, J gene, and CDR3 amino acid sequence. The percentage overlap between two repertoires was calculated by dividing the number of shared unique clonotypes by the size of the smaller repertoire. Richness of each repertoire was evaluated using RTK rarefaction, the Chao1 estimator, and Recon v2.1 estimates of unobserved clonotypes. Generation probabilities for all TCRbeta clonotypes obtained by the gDNA method from a handful of donors were computed using OLGA. The table was pulled from immuneACCESS by TCRdb, which kept in-frame rearrangements only. Such tables lose some clones; where checked, under half of the loss comes from unresolved V genes, and the rest has no known cause. The V and J calls and the clone size are those of that table, but D and trimming were determined from the DNA. The sample records over a million clones, around 82% of which are singletons. The top ten clones comprise more than 0.5% of the sample.

The donors were healthy, HIV-negative adults with no recently reported acute infections or vaccinations. Every donor was a Caucasian adult living in Nashville, Tennessee, USA. Magnetic negative selection was used to enrich CD4+ T cells, after which naive cells were positively selected on CD45RA and the negative fraction became the memory subset. Blood was collected by leukapheresis, and PBMCs were isolated by Ficoll-Histopaque density gradient centrifugation and then cryopreserved in liquid nitrogen vapor phase. Purity and quantity of every magnetically sorted T cell population were checked by analytical flow cytometry. Genomic DNA was isolated from each sorted fraction and quantified by UV absorbance on a Nanodrop 2000c. The V end loses 5 bases and the J end loses 5 bases, and a stretch of 13 bases separates them. From the germline V gene (reference sequence), CDR1 is SGHKS and CDR2 is YYEKEE. Its CDR3 holds 13 amino acids, cysteine through phenylalanine. The read is trimmed to its CDR3 DNA, 39 bases read in frame from base 1.

With respect to this clone: Which antigen it targets is not known. The sample holds no much larger clone one base away, and base qualities are not on file.

The sequenced material came from memory CD4+ T cells from PBMCs. The intended sense of this specimen's cell subset or site label: CD45RA-negative fraction. The sequence was obtained from a man younger than 35 in good health. Some clones in this sample may be carry-over from other donors' samples. The chain uses TRBV5-5 and TRBJ1-2; TRBD1 is perhaps the D gene, given 5 matching bases. CDR3 region: CASSPDGGYGYTF. In nucleotides, the sequence is TGTGCCAGCAGTCCGGACGGGGGATATGGCTACACCTTC.